The clone carrying this TCR beta chain has only a few counts. Its antigen remains unknown. These data are taken from a study of cytomegalovirus exposure and HLA in healthy donors. The study, taken as a whole, reports: Most TCR sequences were seen very rarely across donors, but some public TCRs occurred in many. In vitro testing confirmed three CMV-associated chains as specific for CMV antigens. The listing of approximately 160 TCR beta chains classed them as cytomegalovirus-associated.

The assay was immunoSEQ multiplex PCR, and TCRdb's table has in-frame clones only and misses some. This table holds under 150,000 clones, around 84% found once. The receptor was isolated from a young man in good health and CMV-seropositive. The specimen sequenced was PBMCs.

The CDR3 is CASSQQDRSYSNQPQHF. CDR3 sequence (DNA): TGCGCCAGCAGCCAGCAAGACAGGAGTTATAGCAATCAGCCCCAGCATTTT. V gene TRBV4-1 combines with J gene TRBJ1-5, with a tentative D call TRBD1 (6 bases). The CDR3 is 17 residues long. Trimming stripped 3 bases from V and 0 bases from J, with 15 bases between. Per germline, CDR1 MGHRA and CDR2 YSYEKL.